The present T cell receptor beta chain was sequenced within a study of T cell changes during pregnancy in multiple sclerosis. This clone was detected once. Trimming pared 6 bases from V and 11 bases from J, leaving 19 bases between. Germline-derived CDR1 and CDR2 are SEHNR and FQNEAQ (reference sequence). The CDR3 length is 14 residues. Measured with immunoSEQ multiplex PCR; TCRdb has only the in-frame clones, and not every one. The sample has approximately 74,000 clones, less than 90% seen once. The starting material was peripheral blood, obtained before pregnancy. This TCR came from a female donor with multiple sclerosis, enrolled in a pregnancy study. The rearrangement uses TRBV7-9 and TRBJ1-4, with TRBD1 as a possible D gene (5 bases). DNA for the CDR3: TGTGCCAGCAGTTTCCTAAACCCCGGGGGGAAACTGTTTTTT. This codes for CASSFLNPGGKLFF.